The rows below give T cell receptor beta chains drawn from one sample of a study of read filtering for tumor transcriptome and immune sequencing. MiXCR, run by TCRdb on the reads, gives a single entry per CDR3 protein. The table lists about 50,000 distinct CDR3 sequences, about a fifth of them singletons. The sample comprised a population of CD138-negative cells sorted from bone marrow. The source is a donor at least 40 years old with multiple myeloma. CDR3s include the opening cysteine and the closing phenylalanine or tryptophan. Each record gives: J gene, clone size, V gene, D gene, CDR3 protein, CDR3 DNA. The D gene is left open where the match is weak. Only some rows state a clone size, as once, few, many or a class for expanded clones.

TRBJ1-4,many,TRBV7-9,TRBD1,CASSPTYGTGREKLFF,TGTGCCAGCAGCCCAACCTATGGGACAGGGAGAGAAAAACTGTTTTTT
TRBJ2-1,many,TRBV20-1,-,CSARPSLGEQFF,TGCAGTGCTAGACCTAGTTTAGGCGAGCAGTTCTTC
TRBJ2-1,many,TRBV7-8,-,CASSLGGSGPYNEQFF,TGTGCCAGCAGCTTAGGAGGTTCGGGACCGTACAATGAGCAGTTCTTC
TRBJ1-5,-,TRBV10-2,-,CASREDSNQPQHF,TGCGCCAGCAGAGAAGACAGCAATCAGCCCCAGCATTTT
TRBJ2-2,-,TRBV29-1,-,CSVEGVEDSGGELFF,TGCAGCGTTGAAGGTGTCGAGGATTCTGGCGGGGAGCTGTTTTTT
TRBJ2-4,few,TRBV14,-,CASSQDTSKNIQYF,TGTGCCAGCAGCCAGGACACTTCCAAAAACATTCAGTACTTC
TRBJ2-1,many,TRBV2,-,CASSALVTYNEQFF,TGTGCCAGCAGTGCTCTAGTAACCTACAATGAGCAGTTCTTC
TRBJ2-4,many,TRBV6-6,-,CASQPGVGAKNIQYF,TGTGCCAGCCAGCCGGGCGTAGGGGCCAAAAACATTCAGTACTTC
TRBJ2-1,many,TRBV12-3/TRBV12-4,TRBD2,CASSLIGTRSDEQFF,TGTGCCAGCAGTTTAATAGGGACTAGGAGTGATGAGCAGTTCTTC
TRBJ2-2,many,TRBV27,TRBD1,CASSAGTGSGELFF,TGTGCCAGCAGTGCCGGGACAGGGTCCGGGGAGCTGTTTTTT
TRBJ2-3,many,TRBV7-9,-,CASSIMGSTDTQYF,TGTGCCAGCAGCATAATGGGGAGCACAGATACGCAGTATTTT
TRBJ2-5,-,TRBV5-4,-,CASSLWGTVSHETQYF,TGTGCCAGCAGCTTGTGGGGGACCGTATCCCATGAGACCCAGTACTTC
TRBJ2-5,many,TRBV7-8,-,CASSHASWGQETQYF,TGTGCCAGCAGCCACGCGTCGTGGGGACAAGAGACCCAGTACTTC
TRBJ2-1,medium-sized,TRBV10-3,-,CAIRDSSYNEQFF,TGTGCCATCAGGGACAGCTCCTACAATGAGCAGTTCTTC
TRBJ1-2,few,TRBV29-1,TRBD1,CSTRQGVGYTF,TGCAGCACCCGACAGGGTGTTGGCTACACCTTC
TRBJ2-7,many,TRBV20-1,TRBD2,CSAGTSEPYEQYF,TGCAGTGCTGGGACTAGCGAGCCCTACGAGCAGTACTTC
TRBJ2-3,many,TRBV7-2,-,CASSFEYTQYF,TGTGCCAGCAGCTTTGAATATACGCAGTATTTT
TRBJ2-1,medium-sized,TRBV25-1,-,CASSPDVSSYNEQFF,TGTGCCAGCAGTCCAGATGTGAGCTCCTACAATGAGCAGTTCTTC
TRBJ2-1,medium-sized,TRBV6-5,TRBD2,CASSYSGLAGGNEQFF,TGTGCCAGCAGTTACTCGGGACTAGCGGGAGGAAATGAGCAGTTCTTC
TRBJ2-1,many,TRBV6-2/TRBV6-3,-,CASSPVSAASSYNEQFF,TGTGCCAGCAGCCCCGTTAGCGCGGCAAGCTCCTACAATGAGCAGTTCTTC
TRBJ2-3,many,TRBV4-3,TRBD2,CASSQDATGRTSATDTQYF,TGCGCCAGCAGCCAAGATGCCACAGGGAGGACTAGCGCCACAGATACGCAGTATTTT
TRBJ2-1,many,TRBV2,-,CASSPSTNNEQSF,TGTGCCAGCAGTCCTAGCACGAATAATGAGCAGTCCTTC